These T cell receptor beta chains were read from a single sample in a study of OX40 agonist ivuxolimab in advanced cancers. Some clones are missing from TCRdb's copy, which holds only in-frame ones; the method was immunoSEQ multiplex PCR. This table has 80,000 or so clones, around 90% appearing once. The sample was CD4+ or CD8+ T cells sorted from blood, taken in a trial of the OX40 agonist ivuxolimab. These receptors all come from an adult with an advanced solid tumor such as melanoma, head and neck, liver or kidney cancer. Both conserved end residues are part of each CDR3. Each record gives: CDR3 length, V gene, CDR3 protein.

>16|TRBV11-3
CASSLSTGGRTGELFF
>16|TRBV2
CASSGGGTGAYNEQFF
>14|TRBV10-1
CASRTTGENTEAFF
>14|TRBV5-1
CASSRLAGSDTQYF
>13|TRBV7-2
CASSLERVYEQYF
>13|TRBV2
CASSDRENQPQHF
>17|TRBV11-2
CASSLVPGTSLQETQYF
>17|TRBV11-3
CASSSGKTGTFGNTIYF
>14|TRBV2
CANPRGREYNEQFF
>17|TRBV5-5
CASSLAHGLSGANVLTF
>15|TRBV19
CASSNSGGLNNEQFF
>15|TRBV7-9
CASSLGGVAKNIQYF
>14|TRBV28
CASSLMVAGVTQYF
>11|TRBV6-5
CASARDTEAFF
>18|TRBV28
CASSGGVGLRSGANVLTF
>13|TRBV19
CASSLLGNTEAFF
>14|TRBV27
CASSSPGQPYEQYF
>16|TRBV28
CASSLWTGGSYNEQFF
>15|TRBV5-1
CASSAQGGGNTEAFF
>13|TRBV10-3
CAISDVDLGELFF
>14|TRBV28
CASSETGGQETQYF
>14|TRBV5-1
CASSPWGYQETQYF
>16|TRBV27
CASSLSPGTGSDTQYF
>16|TRBV10-3
CAISETSGTSTGELFF
>16|TRBV5-1
CASSLDRTANTGELFF
>18|TRBV7-8
CASSQGGAADGMLRGYTF
>14|TRBV27
CASRGQGRVWEQYF
>13|TRBV2
CASRSTGRIGYTF
>13|TRBV2
CASRRESHNEQFF
>15|TRBV5-1
CASSLDGPPWDIQYF
>16|TRBV19
CASSPGQGAFDTEAFF
>16|TRBV2
CASSGRAGEASYEQYF
>16|TRBV11-3
CASSPNQRRSSYEQYF
>15|TRBV2
CASRETGGGNQPQHF
>16|TRBV18
CASSDNYRGRNTEAFF
>14|TRBV5-4
CASSLGGRAREQYF
>14|TRBV28
CASSLRGGLLAQYF
>15|TRBV18
CASSPLTRSGNTIYF
>14|TRBV10-3
CAISESGGDEKLFF
>13|TRBV2
CASRTDRVEPQHF
>16|TRBV4-1
CASSQDLGTGPYEQYF
>16|TRBV18
CASSPPGQGVSYEQYF
>12|TRBV12-5
CASGPDLYEQYF
>15|TRBV7-2
CASSMSISGVYEQYF
>16|TRBV19
CASTSTGLAGENEQFF
>14|TRBV19
CASSTGGQAYEQYF
>13|TRBV28
CASSLQQNTEAFF
>13|TRBV28
CASSIDRGNGYTF
>12|TRBV6-5
CASRRGDREAFF
>16|TRBV5-5
CASSPRGQGHSYEQYF
>15|TRBV2
CASNLQGTVSDGYTF